The 31 T cell receptor beta chains below were found in one sample sequenced in a study of T cells in narcolepsy. TCRdb's table, derived via immunoSEQ multiplex PCR, lists solely in-frame clones and lacks some. This repertoire shows about 15,000 clones, approximately 83% found once; its top ten account for 30% to 40%. The sample was memory (CD45RA-) CD4+ T cells from blood. Source of these receptors: a human donor in good health.

The V gene is TRBV5-1, the J gene TRBJ2-7; a possible D gene is TRBD1 (6 bases). There are 14 residues in the CDR3. Germline assignment: CDR1 SGHRS and CDR2 YFSETQ. Trimming left V 4 bases short and J 6 bases short, with 17 bases between. Written as DNA, the CDR3 is TGCGCCAGCAGCGGCGAGGGACACTACGGCGAGCAGTACTTC. Amino acids: CASSGEGHYGEQYF.

The J gene is TRBJ2-2, the V gene TRBV18; no clear D gene. This CDR3 is built from 14 residues. Germline V gene sequence: CDR1 KGHSH, CDR2 LQKENI. V was clipped by 1 base and J by 4 bases, with 7 bases between them. Here the CDR3 DNA reads TGTGCCAGCTCACCACGTTCAGCCACCGGGGAGCTGTTTTTT. Amino acids: CASSPRSATGELFF.

V gene TRBV5-6 combines with J gene TRBJ1-2; TRBD1 matches at 7 bases. CDR1 SGHDT and CDR2 YYEEEE come from the germline V gene. This CDR3 comprises 13 residues. V dropped 4 bases and J dropped 6; count of bases not matched to a gene: 6. CDR3 in amino acids: CASSAQGVHGYTF. CDR3 sequence (DNA): TGTGCCAGCAGCGCCCAGGGGGTCCATGGCTACACCTTC.

This chain uses TRBV21-1 with TRBJ2-7; the table calls TRBD2, which could not be checked here. TRBV21-1 is labeled a pseudogene. The CDR3 loop spans 18 amino acids. DNA for the CDR3: TGTGCCAGCAGCAAAAGGGGCTTGAGGGACTCTATCCCCTACGAGCAGTACTTC. Translation gives CASSKRGLRDSIPYEQYF.

The chain combines TRBV5-8 with TRBJ2-3; a possible D gene is TRBD1 (5 bases). The ends were cut back, 3 bases at V and 3 bases at J, with 11 bases in the middle. CDR1 is SGHTS, CDR2 YDEGEE, per germline. The CDR3 has 14 amino acids. Written as DNA, the CDR3 is TGTGCCAGCAGCTCGTGGCACAGGACAGATACGCAGTATTTT. Translating gives CASSSWHRTDTQYF.

The gene calls are TRBV9 and TRBJ2-1, with 8 bases matching TRBD1. CDR1 is SGDLS, CDR2 YYNGEE, per germline. V lost 4 bases, J lost 3 bases, and 12 bases stayed unmatched. CDR3 length: 17 residues. CDR3 nucleotides: TGTGCCAGCAGCCCAGCACTTCAGGGGGCTGGCTACAATGAGCAGTTCTTC. As protein: CASSPALQGAGYNEQFF.

The chain has TRBV5-1 and TRBJ2-1; 9 nucleotides line up with TRBD2. The CDR3 consists of 16 residues. J was trimmed by 3 bases and V by 4 bases; bases with no gene match: 8. Germline V CDR1 and CDR2: SGHRS, YFSETQ. CDR3: CASSPLGTSNYNEQFF. CDR3 bases: TGCGCCAGCAGCCCCCTAGGGACTAGCAACTACAATGAGCAGTTCTTC.

The V gene is TRBV5-1, the J gene TRBJ1-1, with 7 positions matching TRBD1. The CDR3 is made up of 14 amino acids. V dropped 4 bases and J dropped 1; count of bases not matched to a gene: 4. From germline, CDR1 is SGHRS and CDR2 YFSETQ. DNA for the CDR3: TGCGCCAGCAGCAAGGGACAGCCGAACACTGAAGCTTTCTTT. Its translation is CASSKGQPNTEAFF.

This clone turned up a few times. The chain combines TRBV19 with TRBJ2-1; 10 bases align to TRBD2. Trimming cost V 2 bases and J 9 bases; bases outside gene matches: 4. The CDR3 consists of 14 residues. Germline V gene sequence: CDR1 LNHDA, CDR2 SQIVND (reference sequence). The CDR3 DNA follows: TGTGCCAGTAGTATACTAGCGGGAGCACTTGAGCAGTTCTTC. It yields the protein CASSILAGALEQFF.

The V call is TRBV2, the J call TRBJ1-1, with D possibly being TRBD1 (6 bases). This CDR3 has 15 residues. The germline V and J ends were trimmed by 8 bases and 4 bases, with 20 bases remaining between them. Germline CDR1 is SNHLY and CDR2 is FYNNEI. CDR3 nucleotides: TGTGCCAGCTTACGACAGGTTCAGCCGGGCACTGAAGCTTTCTTT. It specifies CASLRQVQPGTEAFF. Full variable domain (rest looked up from reference TRBV2 and TRBJ1-1): EPEVTQTPSHQVTQMGQEVILRCVPISNHLYFYWYRQILGQKVEFLVSFYNNEISEKSEIFDDQFSVERPDGSNFTLKIRSTKLEDSAMYFCASLRQVQPGTEAFFGQGTRLTVV.

CDR3 sequence reads: CASKRGVQETQYF. The CDR3 DNA sequence: TGCGCCAGCAAGCGGGGGGTGCAGGAGACCCAGTACTTC. The chain employs TRBV5-1 and TRBJ2-5; TRBD2 aligns across 9 bases. The CDR3 is made up of 13 amino acids. The trim removed 6 bases at V and 5 bases at J, leaving 5 bases unmatched. CDR1 is SGHRS and CDR2 is YFSETQ in the germline V gene.

This chain links TRBV7-6 with TRBJ2-2; D is unresolved. V was shortened by 1 base and J by 6 bases, with 3 bases between the two germline ends. The CDR3 is made up of 12 amino acids. CDR1 and CDR2 from the germline V gene are SGHVS and FNYEAQ. The CDR3 sequence: CASSLDPGELFF. CDR3 sequence (DNA): TGTGCCAGCAGCTTAGATCCCGGGGAGCTGTTTTTT. Looking up the rest from reference TRBV7-6 and TRBJ2-2 gives the full variable domain: GAGVSQSPRYKVTKRGQDVALRCDPISGHVSLYWYRQALGQGPEFLTYFNYEAQQDKSGLPNDRFSAERPEGSISTLTIQRTEQRDSAMYRCASSLDPGELFFGEGSRLTVL.

This sequence joins TRBV9 and TRBJ1-1, with 9 bases aligning to TRBD1. CDR1 SGDLS and CDR2 YYNGEE come from the germline V gene. V was pared by 4 bases and J by 5 bases, with 6 bases of the junction left unmatched. The CDR3 runs to 14 residues. The CDR3 spells CASSPTGGMTEAFF. The CDR3 nucleotides are TGTGCCAGCAGCCCAACAGGGGGCATGACTGAAGCTTTCTTT.

The V gene is TRBV23-1, the J gene TRBJ1-4, with D possibly being TRBD1 (5 bases). TRBV23-1 is flagged as an ORF with uncertain function. CDR3 size: 16 residues. V was clipped by 2 bases and J by 3 bases, with 13 bases between them. CDR3 in DNA: TGCGCCAGCAGTCAAGATGTCGGGGCCTCTAATGAAAAACTGTTTTTT. It is translated as CASSQDVGASNEKLFF.

The chain has TRBV7-2 and TRBJ2-3; TRBD1 is a possible D gene (6 bases). CDR3 size: 16 residues. CDR1 is SGHTA, CDR2 FQGNSA, per germline. V lost 4 bases, J lost 1 base, and 15 bases lay in between. CDR3 in DNA: TGTGCCAGCAGCTCCCGGGGTCCAGGGGGCACAGATACGCAGTATTTT. Protein product: CASSSRGPGGTDTQYF.

The genes are TRBV7-9 and TRBJ1-4, with 8 bases matching TRBD1. Germline-derived CDR1 and CDR2 are SEHNR and FQNEAQ (reference sequence). CDR3 length: 15 residues. V dropped 7 bases and J dropped 8; count of bases not matched to a gene: 12. The CDR3 loop is CASTDRGPLKEKLFF. For the CDR3, the DNA is TGTGCCAGCACCGACAGGGGACCCCTAAAGGAAAAACTGTTTTTT. Together with reference TRBV7-9 and TRBJ1-4, the CDR3 gives the full variable domain: DTGVSQNPRHKITKRGQNVTFRCDPISEHNRLYWYRQTLGQGPEFLTYFQNEAQLEKSRLLSDRFSAERPKGSFSTLEIQRTEQGDSAMYLCASTDRGPLKEKLFFGSGTQLSVL.

The chain joins TRBV12-5 to TRBJ2-1; tentatively, D is TRBD2 (5 bases). V lost 0 bases and J lost 7, with 28 bases in between. The CDR3 loop spans 20 amino acids. Germline V gene sequence: CDR1 LGHNT, CDR2 FRNRAP. The CDR3, as DNA: TGTGCTAGTGGTTTGGTACCATCGATCGTAGTAGCGAGGTTTCTGAATGAGCAGTTCTTC. This sequence encodes CASGLVPSIVVARFLNEQFF.

The V gene is TRBV9, the J gene TRBJ2-7; D is ambiguous. The V gene's germline CDR1 is SGDLS and CDR2 YYNGEE. V dropped 3 bases and J dropped 6 bases, with 10 bases sitting between them. The CDR3 runs 12 residues. In DNA form, the CDR3 reads TGTGCCAGCAGCGGCCCCTCCCCCGAGCAGTACTTC. It translates to CASSGPSPEQYF.

V usage is TRBV5-8 and J usage is TRBJ1-1; D ambiguous. V was cut by 4 bases and J by 11 bases, with 12 bases left in between. From germline, CDR1 is SGHTS and CDR2 YDEGEE. The CDR3 extends over 11 amino acids. This chain's CDR3 is CASSPDRTAFF. CDR3 coding DNA: TGTGCCAGCAGCCCGGACCGGACGGCTTTCTTT. The whole variable domain, filled in from reference TRBV5-8 and TRBJ1-1, reads EAGVTQSPTHLIKTRGQQATLRCSPISGHTSVYWYQQALGLGLQFLLWYDEGEERNRGNFPPRFSGRQFPNYSSELNVNALELEDSALYLCASSPDRTAFFGQGTRLTVV.

The chain couples TRBV15 to TRBJ1-4; D call uncertain. Trimming pared 7 bases from V and 5 bases from J, leaving 14 bases between. The CDR3 consists of 14 residues. Germline values: CDR1 LNHNV, CDR2 YYDKDF (reference sequence). The CDR3 DNA follows: TGTGCCACCAAAGGAGCCACACTGAATGAAAAACTGTTTTTT. Its protein product is CATKGATLNEKLFF.

This chain joins TRBV4-1 and TRBJ2-3; 7 bases line up with TRBD2. Germline loops: CDR1 MGHRA, CDR2 YSYEKL. The CDR3 spans 17 residues. Unmatched junction bases numbered 8, after V lost 0 bases and J lost 2 bases. The CDR3: CASSQDQGGSVTDTQYF. The CDR3 nucleotides are TGCGCCAGCAGCCAAGATCAAGGCGGGAGTGTCACAGATACGCAGTATTTT.

This chain links TRBV6-6 with TRBJ2-7, with 11 bases matching TRBD2. CDR1 MNHNY and CDR2 SVGAGI come from the germline V gene (reference sequence). CDR3 length equals 16 residues. V gave up 5 bases and J gave up 7 bases; unmatched junction bases: 13. The CDR3 coding sequence is TGTGCCAGCAGTCTCCCGGGGGGGGTAGCGGGAGGGGAGCAGTACTTC. Protein product: CASSLPGGVAGGEQYF.

This chain connects TRBV6-1 to TRBJ1-2; no definite D call. Germline values: CDR1 MNHNS, CDR2 SASEGT. This CDR3 region has 10 residues. Trimming pared 4 bases from V and 10 bases from J, leaving 7 bases between. Written as DNA, the CDR3 is TGTGCCAGCAGTGTCACCCACTACACCTTC. Translating it yields CASSVTHYTF.

With regard to this clone: The CDR3 ends on some other residue instead of the conserved phenylalanine or tryptophan, so this is likely a read error. The chain recombines TRBV14 with TRBJ1-1; D possibly corresponds to TRBD1 (5 bases). Trimming pared 4 bases from V and 6 bases from J, leaving 15 bases between. The CDR3 sequence is 14 residues long. Germline CDR1 reads SGHDN; CDR2 reads FVKESK. CDR3 in amino acids: CASSRGRVWAEAFL. The CDR3 DNA follows: TGTGCCAGCAGCCGGGGCAGGGTGTGGGCTGAAGCTTTCCTT.

The chain links TRBV7-2 to TRBJ1-6, with D possibly matching TRBD1 (6 bases). The CDR3 covers 15 residues. CDR1 and CDR2 from the germline V gene are SGHTA and FQGNSA. Trimming cost V 1 base and J 6 bases, with 10 bases left between them. The CDR3 protein is CASSLEGQRNSPLHF. The DNA for the CDR3 is TGTGCCAGCAGCTTAGAAGGACAGCGTAATTCACCCCTCCACTTT.

This clone occurred once. The DNA of the CDR3 is TGTGCCAGCAGCGTGCGCATGAACACTGAAGCTTTCTTT. This encodes CASSVRMNTEAFF. The J gene is TRBJ1-1, the V gene TRBV9; no definite D call. Germline V lookup: CDR1 SGDLS, CDR2 YYNGEE. The CDR3 length is 13 residues. Trimming removed 2 bases at V and 0 bases at J, with 5 bases between.

The chain combines TRBV6-1 with TRBJ1-2; D is uncertain. The CDR3 length is 13 residues. V dropped 5 bases and J dropped 1 base, with 8 bases sitting between them. Germline CDR1 and CDR2: MNHNS and SASEGT. The CDR3 DNA reads as TGTGCCAGCAGTTTACACATTAACTATGGCTACACCTTC. Amino acids: CASSLHINYGYTF.

The rearrangement uses TRBV5-4 and TRBJ2-7, with D possibly being TRBD2 (5 bases). CDR1 SGHNT and CDR2 YYREEE come from the germline V gene (reference sequence). Trimming pared 2 bases from V and 0 bases from J, leaving 15 bases between. This CDR3 contains 16 residues. CDR3 loop: CASSFAQRTVSYEQYF. In DNA, the CDR3 is TGTGCCAGCAGCTTCGCCCAGCGGACCGTCTCCTACGAGCAGTACTTC.

The rearrangement links TRBV7-2 to TRBJ2-1, with D uncertain. The germline gives CDR1 SGHTA, CDR2 FQGNSA. V lost 4 bases to trimming and J lost 9 bases, with 13 bases between them. This CDR3 contains 13 residues. The CDR3 DNA follows: TGTGCCAGCAGCTCTGCTCGTATGGCTGAGCAGTTCTTC. The encoded protein is CASSSARMAEQFF.

The chain combines TRBV5-1 with TRBJ2-5; D call uncertain. The CDR3 extends over 14 amino acids. Germline-derived CDR1 and CDR2 are SGHRS and YFSETQ. The V gene lost 0 bases and the J gene lost 2 bases, with 8 bases spanning the gap. The CDR3 nucleotides are TGCGCCAGCAGCTTGGGGGTGGGACAAGAGACCCAGTACTTC. Translated, it gives CASSLGVGQETQYF.

This clone was detected only once. The chain employs TRBV27 and TRBJ2-1, with 7 nucleotides matching TRBD2. This CDR3 spans 16 amino acids. The junction had 9 bases not matched to a gene; V was cut back by 2 bases and J by 5 bases. Germline-derived CDR1 and CDR2 are MNHEY and SMNVEV (reference sequence). The CDR3 DNA reads TGTGCCAGCAGTTTAAGAGGACTAGGATCCGACAATGAGCAGTTCTTC. Protein product: CASSLRGLGSDNEQFF.